This entry concerns a single TCR beta chain. This sample stems from a study of blood T cell repertoires in COVID-19. In the study overall: Spain, Italy and the United States supplied samples that represented acute and convalescent COVID-19. Sources were T cells, B-cell-depleted T cells, or PBMCs; the material itself was cDNA or gDNA.

Authors' data handling: Reference gene primer amplification yielded estimated nucleated cell counts. TCRdb keeps only in-frame clones here, not all; method: immunoSEQ multiplex PCR. Clone size and the V and J calls come from that table; the DNA yielded D and trimming. The profile shows more than 150,000 clones, roughly 80% of them singletons. CDR1 and CDR2 from the germline V gene are SGHRS and YFSETQ. This CDR3 is built from 15 residues. V lost 0 bases, J lost 6 bases, and 7 bases stayed unmatched. The V call is TRBV5-1, the J call TRBJ1-2; 8 bases are a match to TRBD1. The sequence derives from a woman younger than 45 with acute or convalescent COVID-19. Sequences were obtained from peripheral blood. Here the CDR3 DNA reads TGCGCCAGCAGCTTGGATGGACAGGGTCACGATGGCTACACCTTC. Translated: CASSLDGQGHDGYTF.